Shown below are 9 T cell receptor beta chains from a single sample sequenced in a study of T cell responses to AZD1222 COVID-19 vaccine. The data were produced by immunoSEQ multiplex PCR, yet TCRdb's version contains in-frame clones alone and is incomplete. The sample lists 65,000 to 85,000 clones, more than 75% occurring once. The material was peripheral blood, obtained on day 0 of AZD1222 vaccination. These receptors originate from an adult in good health.

This clone was detected only a few times. The rearrangement joins TRBV19 to TRBJ1-1, with a possible D match to TRBD1 (6 bases). CDR3 length: 14 residues. The V end lost 5 bases, the J end lost 0 bases, and 10 bases lay between the germline ends. Germline V gene data show CDR1 as LNHDA and CDR2 as SQIVND (reference sequence). The CDR3 DNA reads TGTGCCAGTAGTCTGTGGACAGTGAACACTGAAGCTTTCTTT. Amino acid sequence: CASSLWTVNTEAFF.

V usage is TRBV19 and J usage is TRBJ1-4; no reliable D call. Trimming shortened V by 9 bases and J by 7 bases, and 18 bases separated the two germline ends. This CDR3 contains 14 residues. Germline V gene sequence: CDR1 LNHDA, CDR2 SQIVND (reference sequence). The CDR3 nucleotides read TGTGCCAGCTCTACCGGGCCAATCGGTGAAAAACTGTTTTTT. Amino acid sequence: CASSTGPIGEKLFF.

The chain links TRBV3-1 (or the pseudogene TRBV3-2) to TRBJ2-7; 8 bases agree with TRBD2. J lost 0 bases, V lost 4 bases, and 5 bases had no gene match. Germline loops: CDR1 LGHDT, CDR2 YNNKEL (reference sequence). The CDR3 has 15 amino acids. The CDR3 nucleotides read TGTGCCAGCAGCCCTAGCGGGTTTAGCTCCTACGAGCAGTACTTC. Its protein product is CASSPSGFSSYEQYF.

This chain connects TRBV10-3 to TRBJ1-5; D may be TRBD1 (6 bases). V lost 10 bases to trimming and J lost 2 bases, with 12 bases between them. This CDR3 comprises 13 residues. Germline V lookup: CDR1 ENHRY, CDR2 SYGVKD. This CDR3 is CATEPGGNQPQHF. The CDR3 nucleotides are TGTGCCACCGAACCAGGGGGCAATCAGCCCCAGCATTTT.

As DNA, the CDR3 is TGTGCCAGCAGTCGACAGGCCTACTCTGGAAACACCATATATTTT. Its protein is CASSRQAYSGNTIYF. The rearrangement joins TRBV6-5 to TRBJ1-3; D might be TRBD1 (6 bases). Germline assignment: CDR1 MNHEY and CDR2 SVGAGI. The CDR3 extends over 15 amino acids. The V gene lost 5 bases and the J gene lost 0 bases, with 11 bases spanning the gap.

The chain uses TRBV3-1 (or the pseudogene TRBV3-2) and TRBJ1-1; weak D call: TRBD1 (5 bases). This CDR3 has 17 amino acids. Per germline, CDR1 LGHDT and CDR2 YNNKEL (reference sequence). V shed 4 bases and J shed 0 bases, with 18 bases lying between them. The CDR3 bases are TGTGCCAGCAGCCCTAGAGGGGCAGGTAAAATGAACACTGAAGCTTTCTTT. Protein product: CASSPRGAGKMNTEAFF.

The rearrangement joins TRBV4-3 to TRBJ1-2; maybe TRBD1 (5 bases). The length of the CDR3 is 13 residues. Germline V gives CDR1 LGHNA, CDR2 YSLEER. Between the trimmed V and J ends, which lost 6 bases and 3 bases, there was a span of 11 bases. CDR3 coding DNA: TGCGCCAGCAGGCCTACGGGACACTATGGCTACACCTTC. Translating it yields CASRPTGHYGYTF.

The chain employs TRBV9 and TRBJ2-3; no firm D call. Trimming took 0 bases from V and 3 from J, leaving 5 bases between them. CDR3 size: 13 residues. Germline V gene data show CDR1 as SGDLS and CDR2 as YYNGEE. CDR3 sequence reads: CASSVGKTDTQYF. For the CDR3, the DNA is TGTGCCAGCAGCGTAGGGAAAACAGATACGCAGTATTTT.

The gene calls are TRBV6-5 and TRBJ1-5; D may be TRBD1 (6 bases). Germline V lookup: CDR1 MNHEY, CDR2 SVGAGI. The CDR3 consists of 14 residues. Trimming took off 4 bases at V and 6 bases at J, with 13 bases between the two ends. The CDR3 nucleotides are TGTGCCAGCAGTTCCCTCACAGGGCGTCAGCCCCAGCATTTT. Protein product: CASSSLTGRQPQHF.